These T cell receptor beta chains were read from a single sample in a study of blood T cell repertoires in COVID-19. The method was immunoSEQ multiplex PCR; TCRdb's version includes in-frame clones alone and lacks a portion of them. Here the sample spans 70,000 to 95,000 clones, 60% to 80% being singletons. Source material: peripheral blood. The receptors stem from a man aged 60 to 69 with COVID-19, enrolled during active disease. CDR3s include the opening cysteine and the closing phenylalanine or tryptophan. The D gene is left open where the match is weak. Clone size is shown for a subset of rows, as once, few, many or a class of expanded clone.

v_call: TRBV19; d_call: -; j_call: TRBJ2-7; clone_size: -; cdr3_aa: CASTPGRASYEQYF; cdr3_nt: TGTGCCAGCACTCCCGGGCGGGCCTCCTACGAGCAGTACTTC
v_call: TRBV5-4; d_call: TRBD2; j_call: TRBJ2-7; clone_size: once; cdr3_aa: CASSSPPRTSGAFYEQYF; cdr3_nt: TGTGCCAGCAGCTCGCCGCCGAGGACTAGCGGGGCTTTCTACGAGCAGTACTTC
v_call: TRBV6-2/TRBV6-3; d_call: TRBD1; j_call: TRBJ2-7; clone_size: -; cdr3_aa: CASSRSTGGNEQYF; cdr3_nt: TGTGCCAGCAGTAGATCCACAGGGGGTAACGAGCAGTACTTC
v_call: TRBV29-1; d_call: -; j_call: TRBJ2-4; clone_size: -; cdr3_aa: CSVGSPQGNIQYF; cdr3_nt: TGCAGCGTTGGGTCACCTCAGGGTAACATTCAGTACTTC
v_call: TRBV7-9; d_call: -; j_call: TRBJ2-2; clone_size: -; cdr3_aa: CASSFRQAQAGELFF; cdr3_nt: TGTGCCAGCAGCTTCCGACAGGCTCAAGCCGGGGAGCTGTTTTTT
v_call: TRBV5-1; d_call: TRBD1; j_call: TRBJ2-2; clone_size: once; cdr3_aa: CASSLALDRGRGELFF; cdr3_nt: TGCGCCAGCAGCTTGGCCCTCGACAGGGGCCGCGGGGAGCTGTTTTTT
v_call: TRBV5-6; d_call: -; j_call: TRBJ2-5; clone_size: -; cdr3_aa: CASSLGIQGRETQYF; cdr3_nt: TGTGCCAGCAGCTTGGGTATACAGGGACGGGAGACCCAGTACTTC
v_call: TRBV5-1; d_call: -; j_call: TRBJ1-1; clone_size: -; cdr3_aa: CASSQQMNTEAFF; cdr3_nt: TGCGCCAGCAGCCAACAGATGAACACTGAAGCTTTCTTT
v_call: TRBV5-4; d_call: -; j_call: TRBJ1-2; clone_size: -; cdr3_aa: CASSLGQTRPYGYTF; cdr3_nt: TGTGCCAGCAGCTTGGGACAGACCCGCCCCTATGGCTACACCTTC
v_call: TRBV19; d_call: -; j_call: TRBJ1-5; clone_size: -; cdr3_aa: CASSIRVSNQPQHF; cdr3_nt: TGTGCCAGTAGTATCCGGGTGAGCAATCAGCCCCAGCATTTT
v_call: TRBV29-1; d_call: TRBD2; j_call: TRBJ2-3; clone_size: once; cdr3_aa: CSVTLAGSTDTQYF; cdr3_nt: TGCAGCGTTACATTAGCGGGGAGCACAGATACGCAGTATTTT
v_call: TRBV6-5; d_call: -; j_call: TRBJ1-1; clone_size: -; cdr3_aa: CASSRGSGGTEAFF; cdr3_nt: TGTGCCAGCAGTCGGGGGTCTGGGGGAACTGAAGCTTTCTTT
v_call: TRBV24-1; d_call: TRBD2; j_call: TRBJ2-5; clone_size: -; cdr3_aa: CATRFPGTSGTLRRLQETQYF; cdr3_nt: TGTGCCACCAGATTTCCCGGGACTAGCGGGACCTTGCGTCGCTTGCAAGAGACCCAGTACTTC
v_call: TRBV6-1; d_call: -; j_call: TRBJ1-1; clone_size: -; cdr3_aa: CASSEYRLGEAFF; cdr3_nt: TGTGCCAGCAGTGAATACAGGCTGGGTGAAGCTTTCTTT
v_call: TRBV7-9; d_call: TRBD2; j_call: TRBJ2-2; clone_size: -; cdr3_aa: CASSLRTSGKGGELFF; cdr3_nt: TGTGCCAGCAGCCTAAGGACTAGCGGGAAAGGCGGGGAGCTGTTTTTT
v_call: TRBV6-5; d_call: TRBD1; j_call: TRBJ1-2; clone_size: -; cdr3_aa: CASRAPGTGGRGYTF; cdr3_nt: TGTGCCAGCAGAGCTCCCGGGACAGGGGGACGTGGCTACACCTTC
v_call: TRBV30; d_call: -; j_call: TRBJ1-5; clone_size: -; cdr3_aa: CAWSVGTPNQPQHF; cdr3_nt: TGTGCCTGGAGTGTAGGGACACCAAATCAGCCCCAGCATTTT
v_call: TRBV9; d_call: TRBD1; j_call: TRBJ1-1; clone_size: -; cdr3_aa: CASSRQGNVGNAEAFF; cdr3_nt: TGTGCCAGCTCGCGACAGGGGAACGTGGGGAACGCTGAAGCTTTCTTT
v_call: TRBV9; d_call: -; j_call: TRBJ2-1; clone_size: -; cdr3_aa: CASSVLVGHEQFF; cdr3_nt: TGTGCCAGCAGCGTACTGGTGGGGCATGAGCAGTTCTTC
v_call: TRBV7-2; d_call: -; j_call: TRBJ2-7; clone_size: -; cdr3_aa: CASGQSVTYEQYF; cdr3_nt: TGTGCCAGCGGACAGTCGGTCACCTACGAGCAGTACTTC
v_call: TRBV18; d_call: TRBD2; j_call: TRBJ2-5; clone_size: -; cdr3_aa: CASSLGLAGGSVQETQYF; cdr3_nt: TGTGCCAGCTCCCTGGGACTAGCGGGAGGGTCCGTTCAAGAGACCCAGTACTTC
v_call: TRBV11-2; d_call: -; j_call: TRBJ2-2; clone_size: -; cdr3_aa: CASSSLTRLKTVELFF; cdr3_nt: TGTGCCAGCAGCTCGTTGACAAGGCTTAAAACCGTGGAGCTGTTTTTT
v_call: TRBV30; d_call: -; j_call: TRBJ2-2; clone_size: -; cdr3_aa: CAWRLGGTGELFF; cdr3_nt: TGTGCCTGGAGACTAGGAGGCACCGGGGAGCTGTTTTTT
v_call: TRBV6-4; d_call: TRBD1; j_call: TRBJ2-4; clone_size: -; cdr3_aa: CASSEGQVGSIQYF; cdr3_nt: TGTGCCAGCAGTGAGGGACAGGTTGGGAGCATTCAGTACTTC
v_call: TRBV11-2; d_call: TRBD2; j_call: TRBJ2-4; clone_size: -; cdr3_aa: CASSRTSGRDVRYIQYF; cdr3_nt: TGTGCCAGCAGCCGGACTAGCGGGAGGGATGTTAGGTACATTCAGTACTTC
v_call: TRBV6-6; d_call: -; j_call: TRBJ2-2; clone_size: -; cdr3_aa: CASSTARVATGELFF; cdr3_nt: TGTGCCAGCAGTACCGCCAGGGTGGCCACCGGGGAGCTGTTTTTT
v_call: TRBV18; d_call: -; j_call: TRBJ2-3; clone_size: once; cdr3_aa: CASSAGPGGTDTQYF; cdr3_nt: TGTGCCAGCTCTGCAGGGCCCGGGGGTACAGATACGCAGTATTTT